Listed below are T cell receptor beta chains from one sample, sequenced in a study of Graves' ophthalmopathy and Graves' hyperthyroidism. TCRdb used MiXCR to reprocess the multiplex PCR reads, holding one entry per CDR3 protein. The sample holds approximately 460,000 distinct CDR3 sequences, roughly an eighth seen once. The specimen sequenced was blood. These receptors were obtained from a woman aged 25-40 years with Graves' ophthalmopathy. Each CDR3 is given with its conserved first and last residue. D genes are given only for firm matches. Size tells how often a clone was seen (once, few, many) or the class of an expanded clone, and some rows leave it out.

>TRBV6-1|TRBJ2-7|-|TRBD1
TGTGCCAGCAGTGAAGCGGGGACAGCAGACGAGCAGTACTTC
CASSEAGTADEQYF
>TRBV24-1|TRBJ1-5|many|TRBD1
TGTGCCACCGGGACAGGGTCTCAGCCCCAGCATTTT
CATGTGSQPQHF
>TRBV20-1|TRBJ2-5|many|-
TGCAGTGCTAGAGACCCAGGGAGGGAGACCCAGTACTTC
CSARDPGRETQYF
>TRBV6-2/TRBV6-3|TRBJ2-7|many|-
TGTGCCAGCGCGTGGTCAGGTGAGCAGTACTTC
CASAWSGEQYF
>TRBV10-1|TRBJ1-5|many|-
TGCGCCAGCAGTGAGGGTAGGGAGGTGCAGCCCCAGCATTTT
CASSEGREVQPQHF
>TRBV20-1|TRBJ2-2|many|-
TGCAGTGCAACGGGGCCTAGTCCCGGGGAGCTGTTTTTT
CSATGPSPGELFF
>TRBV7-2|TRBJ1-2|many|-
TGTGCCAGCAGCTTACCCCCTAACTATGGCTACACCTTC
CASSLPPNYGYTF
>TRBV11-2|TRBJ2-5|-|-
TGTGCCAGCAGTTCTCGCTCGGGGGGCTCCAGTCGTCGGACCCAGTACTTC
CASSSRSGGSSRRTQYF
>TRBV2|TRBJ1-1|many|TRBD1
TGTGCCAGCAGCCGAGGGGGACAGGGGGTTCGCACTGAAGCTTTCTTT
CASSRGGQGVRTEAFF
>TRBV19|TRBJ1-1|many|-
TGTGCCAGTAGTATAGTCCCCTGGGCTGAAGCTTTCTTT
CASSIVPWAEAFF
>TRBV6-5|TRBJ1-2|many|-
TGTGCCAGCAGTTACCACAGGGACTATGGCTACACCTTC
CASSYHRDYGYTF
>TRBV3-1|TRBJ2-2|-|TRBD2
TGTGCCAGCAGCCAACGGGGTACTAGCGGGAGGGCCCGGGTCACCGGGGAGCTGTTTTTT
CASSQRGTSGRARVTGELFF
>TRBV4-1|TRBJ2-5|many|-
TGCGCCAGCAGCCAAGATAGGCGCGTAGGACAGAACCAAGAGACCCAGTACTTC
CASSQDRRVGQNQETQYF
>TRBV12-3/TRBV12-4|TRBJ1-1|-|-
TGTGCCAGCAGACGAGGGCCTAATGGGGCGGCTTTCTTT
CASRRGPNGAAFF
>TRBV11-2|TRBJ1-5|few|-
TGTGCCAGCAGCCCACCAACGACCGAGGCATATGGTAGCAATCAGCCCCAGCATTTT
CASSPPTTEAYGSNQPQHF
>TRBV6-5|TRBJ2-5|many|TRBD2
TGTGCCAGCAGTCTTCGGGGGGATCGGGGCCTCCATTACTTC
CASSLRGDRGLHYF
>TRBV6-5|TRBJ1-6|-|TRBD1
TGTGCCAGCAGTTTCCCCGGGACAGGGACTAATTCACCCCTCCACTTT
CASSFPGTGTNSPLHF
>TRBV12-3/TRBV12-4|TRBJ1-6|many|-
TGTGCCAGCAGTTTAACAGGGTTGGTTTCACCCCTCCACTTT
CASSLTGLVSPLHF
>TRBV2|TRBJ2-7|-|TRBD2
TGTGCCAGCAGTGTAGCGGGAGCCCACGAGCAGTACTTC
CASSVAGAHEQYF
>TRBV29-1|TRBJ2-3|few|-
TGCAGCGTTGGGCTGGCCCCCCCATATACGCAGTATTTT
CSVGLAPPYTQYF
>TRBV25-1|TRBJ1-2|many|-
TGTGCCAGCAGTGAATATGGGGCAGCTAACTATGGCTACACCTTC
CASSEYGAANYGYTF
>TRBV28|TRBJ1-1|many|-
TGTGCCAGCAACCTTAGAGGCAGGGTTTTTCGCACTGAAGCTTTCTTT
CASNLRGRVFRTEAFF
>TRBV5-5|TRBJ2-5|many|-
TGTGCCAGCAGCGTATCGCCCGGGGAGACCCAGTACTTC
CASSVSPGETQYF
>TRBV5-1|TRBJ2-7|many|TRBD1
TGCGCCAGCAGCTTGGATGGACAGGGTAACGAGCAGTACTTC
CASSLDGQGNEQYF
>TRBV9|TRBJ2-2|-|-
TGTGCCAGCACTGGTCCAGGGAACACCGGGGAGCTGTTTTTT
CASTGPGNTGELFF
>TRBV5-1|TRBJ1-2|few|-
TGCGCCAGCAGTGGGGTTGGAAGGACAGCTCTAACTCCGCACCGAGAATATGGCTACACCTTC
CASSGVGRTALTPHREYGYTF
>TRBV12-3/TRBV12-4|TRBJ2-7|-|-
TGTGCCAGCAGTTTTGGGCAGCTCGAGCAGTACTTC
CASSFGQLEQYF
>TRBV9|TRBJ2-5|many|TRBD2
TGTGCCAGCAGCGTAGGTGGACTAGCGGTTTCAGAGACCCAGTACTTC
CASSVGGLAVSETQYF
>TRBV12-3/TRBV12-4|TRBJ2-5|-|-
TGTGCCAGCAGACTTTTAGCGGAGCAAGAGACCCAGTACTTC
CASRLLAEQETQYF